This T cell receptor (beta chain) was obtained from a study of human T cells and chemical hapten exposure. At the level of the study: 2% DPC applied to a roughly 2 cm by roughly 2 cm arm area sensitized donors. Findings of the study overall: Donor immune responses may differ from healthy people's, since all donors had alopecia. DPC sensitization did not alter TCRs above 1 in 1000 frequency.

Losses at the gene ends were 6 bases for V and 1 base for J; bases not matched to a gene: 5. Germline V gene sequence: CDR1 SGHTA, CDR2 FQGNSA. This CDR3 spans 17 amino acids. Unique molecular identifiers were linked by the library to individual cDNA molecules. TCRdb re-called the RACE reads with MiXCR, one entry per CDR3 protein. The sample records some 100,000 distinct CDR3 sequences, roughly 9% being singletons. The time point: patch test 2, 6 weeks after DPC sensitization. Treatment in this sample: therapeutic diphenylcyclopropenone sensitization with weekly scalp DPC. Ten or more counts support this clonotype. Its antigen is currently unknown.

The origin of this receptor is a woman between 35 and 50 years old with alopecia areata. Some clones in this sample may be carry-over from other donors' samples. This sample comprised whole blood, obtained in connection with sensitization to the hapten diphenylcyclopropenone (DPC). The V gene is TRBV7-2, the J gene TRBJ2-2, with 13 bases fitting TRBD2. The CDR3 loop is CASSRLAGGQNTGELFF. CDR3 bases: TGTGCCAGCAGTCGACTAGCGGGGGGCCAGAACACCGGGGAGCTGTTTTTT. Based on the CDR3 plus reference TRBV7-2 and TRBJ2-2, the full variable domain is GAGVSQSPSNKVTEKGKDVELRCDPISGHTALYWYRQSLGQGLEFLIYFQGNSAPDKSGLPSDRFSAERTGGSVSTLTIQRTQQEDSAVYLCASSRLAGGQNTGELFFGEGSRLTVL.